Only a few counts were recorded for the clone carrying this T cell receptor (beta chain). The data derive from a study of T cells in Graves' hyperthyroidism and ophthalmopathy. V was trimmed by 2 bases and J by 2 bases, leaving 15 bases between them. The CDR3 length is 16 residues. The TCR beta CDR3 regions underwent amplification using RNA transcripts as the source. First-round RT-PCR of the TCR CDR3 relied on the HTBI primer set. TCRdb re-analysed the multiplex PCR reads in MiXCR, keeping a single row per CDR3 protein. The top ten clones hold around 12% of a sample with 620,000 or so distinct CDR3 sequences, around 15% of them seen once.

The TCR comes from a woman aged 50 to 60 with Graves' ophthalmopathy. Material for sequencing was blood. The chain combines TRBV12-3 or TRBV12-4 with TRBJ2-5; TRBD1 is a possible D gene (5 bases). The CDR3 loop reads CASSLLRVIGQETQYF. The CDR3 DNA sequence: TGTGCCAGCAGTTTACTCAGGGTTATTGGACAAGAGACCCAGTACTTC.